One sample yielded the 30 T cell receptor beta chains listed below, sequenced in a study of T cells in tuberculosis. As to time point: new active TB diagnosis, blood taken before or within 7 days of starting treatment. TCRdb keeps only in-frame clones here, not all; method: immunoSEQ multiplex PCR. Among roughly 34,000 clones, about 90% were seen once, and the ten largest hold 5.4%. The sample was PBMCs, taken at tuberculosis diagnosis. The receptors originated from an adult with tuberculosis.

The chain is built from TRBV19 and TRBJ2-3; TRBD2 agrees at 10 bases. The CDR3 sequence is 18 residues long. Germline V CDR1 and CDR2: LNHDA, SQIVND (reference sequence). With 6 bases clipped from V and 1 base from J, the junction kept 13 bases outside the gene matches. The DNA for the CDR3 is TGTGCCAGTAGCGGAGATCCTAGCGGGGGTGGCCGCACAGATACGCAGTATTTT. It translates to CASSGDPSGGGRTDTQYF.

This clone was counted once. The chain links TRBV6-4 to TRBJ2-3, with 11 positions matching TRBD2. Germline loops: CDR1 MRHNA, CDR2 SNTAGT. This CDR3 comprises 15 residues. Losses at the gene ends were 5 bases for V and 6 bases for J; bases not matched to a gene: 7. The CDR3 sequence is CASSRLAGNEDTQYF. In DNA, the CDR3 is TGTGCCAGCAGTCGACTAGCGGGAAATGAGGATACGCAGTATTTT.

The V gene is TRBV5-1, the J gene TRBJ2-5, with 8 bases matching TRBD2. V dropped 0 bases and J dropped 5; count of bases not matched to a gene: 9. Germline V gene lookup returns CDR1 SGHRS and CDR2 YFSETQ. This CDR3 is built from 16 residues. Here the CDR3 reads CASSLGFTSGGETQYF. DNA of the CDR3: TGCGCCAGCAGCTTGGGGTTTACGTCGGGAGGGGAGACCCAGTACTTC.

This chain uses TRBV5-1 with TRBJ2-7; 7 bases fit TRBD1. The ends lost 3 bases at V and 2 bases at J; junction bases unmatched: 2. This CDR3 has 13 residues. Per germline, CDR1 SGHRS and CDR2 YFSETQ. Here the CDR3 DNA reads TGCGCCAGCAGCTCCGGGACAGCCTACGAGCAGTACTTC. Encoded protein: CASSSGTAYEQYF.

The CDR3 nucleotides read TGTGCCATCCCCCACGGCAGCGGGGCCAACACCGGGGAGCTGTTTTTT. Protein sequence: CAIPHGSGANTGELFF. The J gene is TRBJ2-2, the V gene TRBV10-3, with TRBD2 matching over 7 bases. Germline V gives CDR1 ENHRY, CDR2 SYGVKD. CDR3 length equals 16 residues. Trimming took 8 bases from V and 2 from J; bases not matched to a gene: 11.

V gene TRBV28 combines with J gene TRBJ1-1; D uncertain. This CDR3 region has 16 residues. Trimming left V 5 bases short and J 4 bases short, with 20 bases between. Looked up from germline, CDR1 is MDHEN and CDR2 is SYDVKM. CDR3 sequence (DNA): TGTGCCAGCAGTCCCCCCCGCGAGTGGGGAGTCACTGAAGCTTTCTTT. Amino acids: CASSPPREWGVTEAFF.

The sample holds one count of this clone. This chain links TRBV4-3 with TRBJ2-1; TRBD2 agrees at 10 bases. Trimming at V came to 1 base and at J to 9 bases, leaving 9 bases not matched to a gene. Germline CDR1 is LGHNA and CDR2 is YSLEER. CDR3 length: 16 amino acids. CDR3 region: CASSQATLAGESEQFF. The DNA of the CDR3 is TGCGCCAGCAGCCAAGCTACTCTAGCGGGAGAGAGTGAGCAGTTCTTC.

This rearrangement joins TRBV28 to TRBJ2-7, with D maybe TRBD1 (6 bases). The CDR3 has 12 amino acids. V was clipped by 5 bases and J by 5 bases, with 10 bases between them. Germline CDR1 and CDR2: MDHEN and SYDVKM. This chain's CDR3 is CASSLRGNEQYF. The DNA of the CDR3 is TGTGCCAGCAGTCTCAGGGGTAACGAGCAGTACTTC.

This sequence joins TRBV20-1 and TRBJ2-1; unclear D gene. This CDR3 has 11 amino acids. CDR1 and CDR2 (germline): DFQATT, SNEGSKA (reference sequence). The V gene lost 3 bases and the J gene lost 4 bases, with 4 bases spanning the gap. CDR3 residues: CSASYYNEQFF. Written as DNA, the CDR3 is TGCAGTGCTAGTTATTACAATGAGCAGTTCTTC.

The chain combines TRBV11-2 with TRBJ1-5, with 7 bases aligning to TRBD1. Germline V lookup: CDR1 SGHAT, CDR2 FQNNGV. The CDR3 has 15 amino acids. The junction had 5 bases not matched to a gene; V was cut back by 0 bases and J by 6 bases. CDR3 amino acids: CASSLETGSAQPQHF. CDR3 DNA sequence: TGTGCCAGCAGCTTAGAGACAGGGTCTGCTCAGCCCCAGCATTTT.

The rearrangement uses TRBV6-6 and TRBJ1-1; D is unclear. Trimming took 2 bases from V and 5 from J, leaving 9 bases between them. CDR3 size: 13 residues. Germline V gives CDR1 MNHNY, CDR2 SVGAGI (reference sequence). The CDR3 protein is CASSYGLRTEAFF. CDR3 sequence (DNA): TGTGCCAGCAGTTACGGGCTCCGGACTGAAGCTTTCTTT.

The chain combines TRBV5-8 with TRBJ2-4, with 9 bases that match TRBD1. The CDR3 sequence is 17 residues long. Germline-derived CDR1 and CDR2 are SGHTS and YDEGEE. J gave up 2 bases and V 0 bases, and 6 bases lay outside the gene matches. This CDR3 is CASSLGTGGASKNIQYF. In nucleotides, the CDR3 is TGTGCCAGCAGCTTGGGTACAGGGGGCGCCTCCAAAAACATTCAGTACTTC. Full variable domain (outside the CDR3, taken from reference TRBV5-8 and TRBJ2-4): EAGVTQSPTHLIKTRGQQATLRCSPISGHTSVYWYQQALGLGLQFLLWYDEGEERNRGNFPPRFSGRQFPNYSSELNVNALELEDSALYLCASSLGTGGASKNIQYFGAGTRLSVL.

V usage is TRBV5-1 and J usage is TRBJ1-1; D unclear. This CDR3 is 13 amino acids long. Per germline, CDR1 SGHRS and CDR2 YFSETQ. The V gene lost 2 bases and the J gene lost 1 base, with 6 bases spanning the gap. This CDR3 reads CASSLGGNTEAFF. DNA of the CDR3: TGCGCCAGCAGCTTAGGCGGGAACACTGAAGCTTTCTTT.

The chain joins TRBV2 to TRBJ1-2; 8 positions match TRBD1. Germline CDR1 is SNHLY and CDR2 is FYNNEI. The CDR3 contains 15 residues. J lost 8 bases, V lost 6 bases, and 14 bases had no gene match. In DNA, the CDR3 is TGTGCCAGCAGCGCAGACAGGGGTGGATTTCACGGCTACACCTTC. It is translated as CASSADRGGFHGYTF.

The gene calls are TRBV11-2 and TRBJ1-1, with D unresolved. Germline V gene data show CDR1 as SGHAT and CDR2 as FQNNGV. The CDR3 is 13 residues long. V gave up 4 bases and J gave up 6 bases, with 12 bases separating them. The CDR3 reads CASSYRLEAEAFF. The CDR3 DNA reads TGTGCCAGCAGCTACAGACTGGAGGCTGAAGCTTTCTTT.

The rearrangement links TRBV5-1 to TRBJ2-3, with 9 bases matching TRBD2. The V and J ends lost 3 bases and 5 bases, in that order; junction bases with no gene match: 13. The CDR3 spans 17 residues. The V gene's germline CDR1 is SGHRS and CDR2 YFSETQ. The CDR3 region is CASSSRGAGGPEDTQYF. The CDR3 DNA reads TGCGCCAGCAGCTCCCGGGGGGCGGGAGGGCCGGAAGATACGCAGTATTTT.

The DNA for the CDR3 is TGCGCCAGCAGCCAAGATAGGAATGGGGCAGTCAATCAGCCCCAGCATTTT. Translation: CASSQDRNGAVNQPQHF. The chain has TRBV4-1 and TRBJ1-5; a weak D match, TRBD1 (5 bases). The CDR3 sequence is 17 residues long. Trimming took off 0 bases at V and 3 bases at J, with 15 bases between the two ends. CDR1 is MGHRA, CDR2 YSYEKL, per germline.

V and J are TRBV15 and TRBJ1-5; a possible D gene is TRBD1 (5 bases). V lost 8 bases to trimming and J lost 7 bases, with 18 bases between them. CDR1 and CDR2 from the germline V gene are LNHNV and YYDKDF (reference sequence). The CDR3 covers 14 residues. CDR3 bases: TGTGCCACCCGGGCAGGGCAGGGTAGGCAGCCCCAGCATTTT. Protein product: CATRAGQGRQPQHF.

V usage is TRBV7-2 and J usage is TRBJ1-2, with 7 bases aligning to TRBD1. Germline lookup yields CDR1 SGHTA and CDR2 FQGNSA. This CDR3 has 12 amino acids. V dropped 4 bases and J dropped 7; count of bases not matched to a gene: 3. This CDR3 reads CASSSTGSGYTF. CDR3 nucleotide sequence: TGTGCCAGCAGCTCGACAGGGTCTGGCTACACCTTC.

The chain couples TRBV29-1 to TRBJ2-6; 12 positions agree with TRBD1. Germline V gene lookup returns CDR1 SQVTM and CDR2 ANQGSEA. There are 15 residues in the CDR3. The ends lost 8 bases at V and 4 bases at J; junction bases unmatched: 6. The CDR3 here is CSWDRGPSGANVLTF. The CDR3 bases are TGCAGCTGGGACAGGGGGCCGTCGGGGGCCAACGTCCTGACTTTC.

The chain links TRBV11-2 to TRBJ2-2; 11 bases map to TRBD2. The CDR3 is made up of 16 amino acids. Unmatched junction bases numbered 8, after V lost 5 bases and J lost 6 bases. The germline V gene encodes CDR1 SGHAT and CDR2 FQNNGV. The CDR3 coding sequence is TGTGCCAGCAGCCCGACTAGCGGGACTATTCCCGGGGAGCTGTTTTTT. Translation gives CASSPTSGTIPGELFF.

The rearrangement links TRBV7-2 to TRBJ1-2, with a weak D call TRBD1 (5 bases). This CDR3 comprises 14 residues. Germline assignment: CDR1 SGHTA and CDR2 FQGNSA. The V end lost 4 bases, the J end lost 3 bases, and 12 bases lay between the germline ends. CDR3 bases: TGTGCCAGCAGCTCCCGACAGACCCACTATGGCTACACCTTC. This encodes CASSSRQTHYGYTF.

The chain uses TRBV9 and TRBJ1-1; 7 bases map to TRBD1. The CDR3 extends over 14 amino acids. CDR1 SGDLS and CDR2 YYNGEE come from the germline V gene. V gave up 4 bases and J gave up 0 bases; unmatched junction bases: 3. CDR3 coding DNA: TGTGCCAGCAGCATAGGGACAGTGAACACTGAAGCTTTCTTT. Translated, it gives CASSIGTVNTEAFF. Complete variable domain (other parts from reference TRBV9 and TRBJ1-1): DSGVTQTPKHLITATGQRVTLRCSPRSGDLSVYWYQQSLDQGLQFLIQYYNGEERAKGNILERFSAQQFPDLHSELNLSSLELGDSALYFCASSIGTVNTEAFFGQGTRLTVV.

The rearrangement joins TRBV6-1 to TRBJ2-3; D unclear. The V end was cut by 7 bases, the J end by 0 bases, with 11 bases between. The length of the CDR3 is 14 residues. CDR1 is MNHNS and CDR2 is SASEGT in the germline V gene. The CDR3 loop reads CASTNSLSTDTQYF. CDR3 coding DNA: TGTGCCAGCACGAACAGTCTTAGCACAGATACGCAGTATTTT.

This clone has just one count. The J gene is TRBJ1-2, the V gene TRBV4-3; 7 nucleotides align to TRBD1. With V trimmed by 4 bases and J by 3 bases, 11 bases remained unmatched. The CDR3 runs to 16 residues. Germline lookup yields CDR1 LGHNA and CDR2 YSLEER. CDR3 DNA: TGCGCCAGCAGCCCAGCCTACGGGCAGGGGGACTATGGCTACACCTTC. It translates to CASSPAYGQGDYGYTF.

CDR3 residues: CASSQDWRGTKDTQYF. The CDR3 DNA reads as TGCGCCAGCAGCCAAGATTGGCGGGGGACGAAGGATACGCAGTATTTT. The chain joins TRBV4-1 to TRBJ2-3; 7 positions match TRBD2. The CDR3 consists of 16 residues. CDR1 MGHRA and CDR2 YSYEKL come from the germline V gene. V was clipped by 0 bases and J by 6 bases; unmatched bases: 9.

The V gene is TRBV15, the J gene TRBJ2-7, with TRBD1 matching over 12 bases. The CDR3 length is 16 residues. Trimming cost V 5 bases and J 7 bases; bases outside gene matches: 12. Germline assignment: CDR1 LNHNV and CDR2 YYDKDF (reference sequence). The CDR3 is CATSCSPGQGAREQYF. CDR3 bases: TGTGCCACCAGCTGCTCTCCGGGACAGGGGGCTCGAGAGCAGTACTTC.

The rearrangement links TRBV4-3 to TRBJ2-1; a weak D match, TRBD2 (7 bases). Per the germline V gene, CDR1 is LGHNA and CDR2 is YSLEER. The CDR3 totals 15 residues. Trimming left V 4 bases short and J 9 bases short, with 19 bases between. DNA of the CDR3: TGCGCCAGCAGCCTAAGAGGGGGAGGGGCTAGTGAGCAGTTCTTC. This codes for CASSLRGGGASEQFF.

This clone was picked up a small number of times. The rearrangement links TRBV9 to TRBJ2-7; TRBD2 might be the D (6 bases). The CDR3 consists of 14 residues. Germline V lookup: CDR1 SGDLS, CDR2 YYNGEE. V lost 2 bases to trimming and J lost 2 bases, with 11 bases between them. CDR3 in DNA: TGTGCCAGCAGCGTTGGGGCGGGGCCCTACGAGCAGTACTTC. It codes for CASSVGAGPYEQYF.

This sequence joins TRBV5-1 and TRBJ1-1, with D perhaps TRBD1 (6 bases). Germline assignment: CDR1 SGHRS and CDR2 YFSETQ. Deletions cut 2 bases from V and 1 base from J, with 12 bases between. This CDR3 is 15 amino acids long. CDR3 amino acids: CASSLSGRGNTEAFF. In DNA, the CDR3 is TGCGCCAGCAGCTTATCCGGCAGGGGGAACACTGAAGCTTTCTTT.